A selection of T cell receptor beta chains follows, all from one sample in a study of response to subunit inactivated influenza vaccine. TCRdb fed the RT-PCR reads into MiXCR, producing one record per CDR3 protein. This sample carries hundreds of thousands of distinct CDR3 sequences, roughly 20% of them seen once, and the ten largest clones take roughly a tenth. The sequencing used PBMCs from blood, collected roughly 5 days after vaccination. These TCRs come from a man aged 50 to 60 who received an inactivated influenza vaccine. The CDR3 runs from the conserved cysteine through the conserved F or W. The D gene is left open where the match is weak. The size entry is marked missing in some rows and otherwise reads once, few, many or a size class.

>TRBJ2-2|TRBD1|few|TRBV12-3/TRBV12-4
CASSKPGQARTGELFF
TGTGCCAGCAGCAAACCCGGACAGGCGCGGACCGGGGAGCTGTTTTTT
>TRBJ1-1|-|few|TRBV5-1
CASSLEGFMGTEAFF
TGCGCCAGCAGCTTGGAAGGGTTCATGGGCACTGAAGCTTTCTTT
>TRBJ2-7|TRBD2|-|TRBV28
CASSLLAGVREQYF
TGTGCCAGCAGTTTACTCGCGGGAGTCCGCGAGCAGTACTTC
>TRBJ2-2|-|many|TRBV20-1
CSAPNRIQPGELFF
TGCAGTGCTCCAAATAGGATACAGCCCGGGGAGCTGTTTTTT
>TRBJ2-7|TRBD1|few|TRBV20-1
CSARGRQGLTGDYGEQYF
TGCAGTGCTAGAGGCCGCCAAGGGCTTACAGGGGATTACGGCGAGCAGTACTTC
>TRBJ2-1|TRBD2|-|TRBV20-1
CSAHTGTSGTDEQFF
TGCAGTGCTCACACCGGGACTAGCGGGACAGATGAGCAGTTCTTC
>TRBJ2-2|TRBD2|few|TRBV5-5
CASSLMRGSTGELFF
TGTGCCAGCAGCTTGATGCGGGGGTCCACCGGGGAGCTGTTTTTT
>TRBJ1-5|-|-|TRBV12-3/TRBV12-4
CASRLGGSNQPQHF
TGTGCCAGCAGGCTAGGGGGGAGCAATCAGCCCCAGCATTTT
>TRBJ2-2|-|many|TRBV3-1
CASSQGYGTGELFF
TGTGCCAGCAGCCAGGGGTACGGCACCGGGGAGCTGTTTTTT
>TRBJ2-3|TRBD2|-|TRBV7-2
CASSQTTSGSTDTQYF
TGTGCCAGCAGCCAAACTACTAGCGGGAGCACAGATACGCAGTATTTT
>TRBJ2-1|-|few|TRBV20-1
CSATIPSRGPLSEQFF
TGCAGTGCTACGATCCCCTCAAGGGGCCCTTTATCTGAGCAGTTCTTC
>TRBJ2-7|-|few|TRBV5-4
CASSLGPRYSYEQYF
TGTGCCAGCAGCTTGGGCCCCCGGTACTCCTACGAGCAGTACTTC
>TRBJ2-7|-|few|TRBV24-1
CATSDSQRSPEQYF
TGTGCCACCAGTGATTCCCAAAGGTCACCCGAGCAGTACTTC
>TRBJ2-3|-|-|TRBV5-6
CASSLRLGLPEDTQYF
TGTGCCAGCAGCTTGCGGTTAGGCCTCCCCGAAGATACGCAGTATTTT
>TRBJ1-2|-|few|TRBV12-3/TRBV12-4
CASSEWIPYGYTF
TGTGCCAGCAGTGAGTGGATCCCCTATGGCTACACCTTC
>TRBJ1-5|-|few|TRBV4-3
CASSQDFKTAFQPQHF
TGCGCCAGCAGCCAAGATTTCAAGACTGCTTTTCAGCCCCAGCATTTT
>TRBJ2-7|-|-|TRBV10-3
CAISVTDEQYF
TGTGCCATCAGTGTCACCGACGAGCAGTACTTC
>TRBJ2-3|-|-|TRBV20-1
CSARDFRRVSTDTQYF
TGCAGTGCTAGAGATTTTCGGCGCGTGAGCACAGATACGCAGTATTTT
>TRBJ2-5|TRBD2|-|TRBV7-8
CASSFLAGARYQETQYF
TGTGCCAGCAGCTTCCTAGCGGGGGCCAGGTACCAAGAGACCCAGTACTTC
>TRBJ2-1|-|-|TRBV12-3/TRBV12-4
CASSLGLHPAEQFF
TGTGCCAGCAGTTTAGGACTGCACCCCGCTGAGCAGTTCTTC
>TRBJ2-3|-|few|TRBV12-3/TRBV12-4
CASTHLADTQYF
TGTGCCAGCACTCACCTGGCAGATACGCAGTATTTT
>TRBJ2-2|-|-|TRBV4-2
CASAPGRNTGELFF
TGTGCCAGCGCCCCGGGCAGGAACACCGGGGAGCTGTTTTTT
>TRBJ2-1|TRBD2|few|TRBV5-4
CASSLGTSEEAQFF
TGTGCCAGCAGCTTGGGGACTAGCGAAGAGGCGCAGTTCTTC
>TRBJ2-5|TRBD2|few|TRBV6-1
CASKLQAGVKTQYF
TGTGCCAGCAAACTACAAGCGGGAGTAAAGACCCAGTACTTC
>TRBJ1-5|TRBD1|-|TRBV4-3
CASSQGTGDNQPQHF
TGCGCCAGCAGCCAAGGGACAGGGGACAATCAGCCCCAGCATTTT
>TRBJ2-4|-|many|TRBV20-1
CSAIGRSASKNIQYF
TGCAGTGCCATTGGACGGAGCGCCTCCAAAAACATTCAGTACTTC
>TRBJ2-5|-|few|TRBV5-1
CASSLEVGSQETQYF
TGCGCCAGCAGCTTGGAGGTGGGAAGCCAAGAGACCCAGTACTTC
>TRBJ2-1|TRBD1|-|TRBV20-1
CSASWGQGSYNEQFF
TGCAGTGCTAGCTGGGGACAGGGGTCCTACAATGAGCAGTTCTTC
>TRBJ1-1|-|-|TRBV10-3
CAISEPRVDIRNTEAFF
TGTGCCATCAGTGAGCCCCGAGTGGACATAAGGAACACTGAAGCTTTCTTT
>TRBJ1-2|-|-|TRBV29-1
CSVEASGSPGGYTF
TGCAGCGTTGAGGCAAGCGGATCCCCAGGGGGCTACACCTTC
>TRBJ2-1|TRBD2|many|TRBV10-3
CAISGISGNQGYNEQFF
TGTGCCATCAGTGGTATTAGCGGGAACCAGGGATACAATGAGCAGTTCTTC
>TRBJ2-7|TRBD1|-|TRBV5-1
CASSFGQGNAYEQYF
TGCGCCAGCAGCTTTGGACAGGGTAATGCCTACGAGCAGTACTTC
>TRBJ2-1|-|-|TRBV12-3/TRBV12-4
CASRQTGSSYNEQFF
TGTGCCAGCAGGCAGACAGGCAGCTCCTACAATGAGCAGTTCTTC
>TRBJ2-5|TRBD1|few|TRBV20-1
CSARPGTGVQETQYF
TGCAGTGCTAGACCAGGGACAGGGGTTCAAGAGACCCAGTACTTC
>TRBJ2-1|TRBD2|many|TRBV24-1
CATSDETSGTRNEQFF
TGTGCCACCAGTGATGAGACTAGCGGGACGAGGAATGAGCAGTTCTTC
>TRBJ1-2|-|few|TRBV25-1
CASSGGQRDGYTF
TGTGCCAGCAGTGGAGGACAGAGAGATGGCTACACCTTC
>TRBJ2-5|-|few|TRBV7-2
CASSYNPKETQYF
TGTGCCAGCAGTTATAACCCTAAAGAGACCCAGTACTTC
>TRBJ2-3|-|many|TRBV6-5
CASSSSGAWIDTQYF
TGTGCCAGCAGTTCGTCCGGGGCCTGGATAGATACGCAGTATTTT
>TRBJ2-3|-|-|TRBV7-2
CASSLEVYRRQYF
TGTGCCAGCAGCTTAGAGGTATATCGGAGGCAGTATTTT
>TRBJ2-2|-|-|TRBV30
CAWSKGTNTGELFF
TGTGCCTGGAGTAAAGGGACGAACACCGGGGAGCTGTTTTTT
>TRBJ1-5|-|few|TRBV5-1
CASSLGHINQPQHF
TGCGCCAGCAGCTTGGGACACATTAATCAGCCCCAGCATTTT